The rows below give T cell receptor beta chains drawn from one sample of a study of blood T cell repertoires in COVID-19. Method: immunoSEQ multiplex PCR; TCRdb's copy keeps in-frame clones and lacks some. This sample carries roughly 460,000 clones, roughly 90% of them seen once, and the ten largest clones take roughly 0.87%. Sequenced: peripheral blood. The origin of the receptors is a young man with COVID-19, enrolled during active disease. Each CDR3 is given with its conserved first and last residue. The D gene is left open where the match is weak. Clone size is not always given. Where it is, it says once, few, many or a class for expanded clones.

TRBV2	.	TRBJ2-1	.	TGTGCCAGCAGGGACGGACTTACTCCCTACAATGAGCAGTTCTTC	CASRDGLTPYNEQFF
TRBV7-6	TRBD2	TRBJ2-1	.	TGTGCCAGCAGCCCCCGAAGGGTGCGGGAGTTCTCCAATGAGCAGTTCTTC	CASSPRRVREFSNEQFF
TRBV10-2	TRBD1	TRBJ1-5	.	TGCGCCAGCAGACCAGGACAGGTCCTTAATCAGCCCCAGCATTTT	CASRPGQVLNQPQHF
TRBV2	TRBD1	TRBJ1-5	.	TGTGCCAGCAGTGGACAGGGAAGTGGAGTAGGTCAGCCCCAGCATTTT	CASSGQGSGVGQPQHF
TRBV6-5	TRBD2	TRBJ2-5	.	TGTGCCAGCAGTCTCGGGACTAGCGGGAGTGAGACCCAGTACTTC	CASSLGTSGSETQYF
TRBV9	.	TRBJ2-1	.	TGTGCCAGCAGCGTAGCCCGGAGCTCCTACAATGAGCAGTTCTTC	CASSVARSSYNEQFF
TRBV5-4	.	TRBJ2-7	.	TGTGCCAGCAGCTTGACAGGGTCCTCCTACGAGCAGTACTTC	CASSLTGSSYEQYF
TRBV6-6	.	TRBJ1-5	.	TGTGCCAGCAGTTACGAGGGTTCTAGCAATCAGCCCCAGCATTTT	CASSYEGSSNQPQHF
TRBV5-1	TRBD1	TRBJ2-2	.	TGCGCCAGCAGGAGCCACCGACAGGGGCACACCGGGGAGCTGTTTTTT	CASRSHRQGHTGELFF
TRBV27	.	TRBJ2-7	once	TGTGCCAGCAGTAAACGACAGGAGTCCTACGAGCAGTACTTC	CASSKRQESYEQYF
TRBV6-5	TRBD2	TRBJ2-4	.	TGTGCCAGCAGTTACTCGACGGGGAGGGAGAACATTCAGTACTTC	CASSYSTGRENIQYF
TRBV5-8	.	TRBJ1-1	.	TGTGCCAGCAGCTTATCAGTGAACACTGAAGCTTTCTTT	CASSLSVNTEAFF
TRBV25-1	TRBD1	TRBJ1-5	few	TGTGCCAGCAGTGAAACCTCGGGACAGGGAAGCGATCAGCCCCAGCATTTT	CASSETSGQGSDQPQHF
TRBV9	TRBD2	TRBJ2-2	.	TGTGCCAGCAGCGTAGTCGGGAGGGCCACCGGGGAGCTGTTTTTT	CASSVVGRATGELFF
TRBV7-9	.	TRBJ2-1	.	TGTGCCAGCAGCCGTGGGCCGGAGGGTGAGCAGTTCTTC	CASSRGPEGEQFF
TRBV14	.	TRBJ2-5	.	TGTGCCAGCAGCCTGGGACTGAACCAAGAGACCCAGTACTTC	CASSLGLNQETQYF
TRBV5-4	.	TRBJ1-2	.	TGTGCCAGCAGCTCTGGAGGGGTACAGAACTATGGCTACACCTTC	CASSSGGVQNYGYTF
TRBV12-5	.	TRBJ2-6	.	TGTGCTAGTGGTTTGGTACTAGGTACGGGGGCCAACGTCCTGACTTTC	CASGLVLGTGANVLTF
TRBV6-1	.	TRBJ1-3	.	TGTGCCAGCAGTGAAACGGGCTCTGGAAACACCATATATTTT	CASSETGSGNTIYF
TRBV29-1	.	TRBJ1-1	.	TGCAGCGTTAGGGGGGGGAACACTGAAGCTTTCTTT	CSVRGGNTEAFF
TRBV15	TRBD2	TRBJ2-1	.	TGTGCCACCAGCAGAGGACTAGCGGGAGGCTACAATGAGCAGTTCTTC	CATSRGLAGGYNEQFF
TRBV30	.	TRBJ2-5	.	TGTGCCTGGAGGAATATAAGGACAGCACAAGAGACCCAGTACTTC	CAWRNIRTAQETQYF
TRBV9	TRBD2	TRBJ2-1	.	TGTGCCAGCAGCGTAGTAGGCGGGAGTGATTACAATGAGCAGTTCTTC	CASSVVGGSDYNEQFF
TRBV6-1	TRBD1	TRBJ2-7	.	TGTGCCAGCAGTGAAGTCCTAACCCAGACAGGGATCTCCTACGAGCAGTACTTC	CASSEVLTQTGISYEQYF
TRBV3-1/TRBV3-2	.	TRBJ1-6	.	TGTGCCAGCAGCCCCTTCGACAGTAATTCACCCCTCCACTTT	CASSPFDSNSPLHF
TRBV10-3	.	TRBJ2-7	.	TGTGCCATCTCCGGGACATCCACCTACGAGCAGTACTTC	CAISGTSTYEQYF
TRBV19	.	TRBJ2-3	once	TGTGCCAGTAGTATAGCGGGAAATACGCAGTATTTT	CASSIAGNTQYF
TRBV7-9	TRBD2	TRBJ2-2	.	TGTGCCAGCAGCTTAGCGCTAGGACTAGCGGACTACAACACCGGGGAGCTGTTTTTT	CASSLALGLADYNTGELFF
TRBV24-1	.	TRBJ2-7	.	TGTGCCACCACCCTACAGGGTTGCGAGCAGTACTTC	CATTLQGCEQYF
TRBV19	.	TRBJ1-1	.	TGTGCCAGTACGGGAGGGCATCTGTACACTGAAGCTTTCTTT	CASTGGHLYTEAFF
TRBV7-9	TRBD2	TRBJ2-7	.	TGTGCCAGCACCTTCTTCCTCCTAGCGGCGGCCTACGAGCAGTACTTC	CASTFFLLAAAYEQYF